These T cell receptor beta chains were read from a single sample in a study of CD8 T cells in ankylosing spondylitis. TCRdb passed the 5' RACE reads through MiXCR, listing each CDR3 protein once. Among about 170,000 distinct CDR3 sequences listed, around 19% were seen once. Sequenced: blood, either unsorted or a sorted T cell fraction (not recorded which). These receptors originate from a male donor with ankylosing spondylitis or in good health (not recorded which). Both conserved end residues are part of each CDR3. Each record gives: D gene, clone size, V gene, J gene, CDR3 DNA, CDR3 protein. A D gene is named only where the DNA matches it firmly. A clone size is listed for some rows: how often the clone was seen (once, few, many), or a class if it is expanded.

D: TRBD2; size: .; V: TRBV10-1; J: TRBJ2-1; DNA: TGCGCCAGCAGGGCCGGACTAGCGGGACCTCCTAGGTGGAATGAGCAGTTCTTC; CDR3: CASRAGLAGPPRWNEQFF
D: .; size: .; V: TRBV4-1; J: TRBJ1-1; DNA: TGCGCCAGCAGCCAAGTTCCCCAGGCAGGGGAAGCTTTCTTT; CDR3: CASSQVPQAGEAFF
D: .; size: many; V: TRBV27; J: TRBJ2-1; DNA: TGTGCCAGCAGTTTGTGGGGGCCTGACAATGAGCAGTTCTTC; CDR3: CASSLWGPDNEQFF
D: .; size: .; V: TRBV28; J: TRBJ2-5; DNA: TGTGCCAGCAGTTTAACTGCGGACCCCAGGGAGACCCAGTACTTC; CDR3: CASSLTADPRETQYF
D: .; size: few; V: TRBV5-1; J: TRBJ1-2; DNA: TGCGCCAGCAGCTTGCGAGGGCTATACACCTTC; CDR3: CASSLRGLYTF
D: TRBD2; size: .; V: TRBV5-4; J: TRBJ2-5; DNA: TGTGCCAGCAGCTTTCGCGGGAGAGAGTTGGAGACCCAGTACTTC; CDR3: CASSFRGRELETQYF
D: TRBD1; size: many; V: TRBV5-1; J: TRBJ1-4; DNA: TGCGCCAGCAGCTTGAACAGGGGGACTAATGAAAAACTGTTTTTT; CDR3: CASSLNRGTNEKLFF
D: TRBD2; size: many; V: TRBV12-3/TRBV12-4; J: TRBJ2-7; DNA: TGTGCCAGCAGTTTTACTAGCGGTAGCTCCTACGAGCAGTACTTC; CDR3: CASSFTSGSSYEQYF
D: .; size: few; V: TRBV6-6; J: TRBJ1-6; DNA: TGTGCCAGCCGGGCCACAAGAAATTCACCCCTCCACTTT; CDR3: CASRATRNSPLHF
D: TRBD1; size: few; V: TRBV18; J: TRBJ2-1; DNA: TGTGCCAGCTCAGCCGGGACAGGTGGGAATGAGCAGTTCTTC; CDR3: CASSAGTGGNEQFF
D: TRBD2; size: .; V: TRBV7-6; J: TRBJ2-1; DNA: TGTGCCAGCAGCTTAGTAGCTAGCGGGTACAATGAGCAGTTCTTC; CDR3: CASSLVASGYNEQFF
D: .; size: .; V: TRBV10-2; J: TRBJ2-2; DNA: TGCGCCAGCAGTGAGATCACTAGCTGGGCCGGGGAGCTGTTTTTT; CDR3: CASSEITSWAGELFF
D: .; size: .; V: TRBV9; J: TRBJ2-7; DNA: TGTGCCAGCAGCGTAGGGTCGGGACTCTCCTACGAGCAGTACTTC; CDR3: CASSVGSGLSYEQYF
D: TRBD1; size: many; V: TRBV5-1; J: TRBJ2-1; DNA: TGCGCCAGCAGCTTGGGACAGGGAGAGCAGTTCTTC; CDR3: CASSLGQGEQFF
D: .; size: few; V: TRBV29-1; J: TRBJ1-4; DNA: TGCAGCGTCAGGGTTCGGTCAACTAATGAAAAACTGTTTTTT; CDR3: CSVRVRSTNEKLFF
D: TRBD1; size: .; V: TRBV5-1; J: TRBJ2-7; DNA: TGCGCCAGCAGCTGGGGACAGGGGATCGACGAGCAGTACTTC; CDR3: CASSWGQGIDEQYF
D: .; size: few; V: TRBV5-1; J: TRBJ2-7; DNA: TGCGCCAGCAGCTTCCTCGGGGGCGAGCAGTACTTC; CDR3: CASSFLGGEQYF
D: .; size: many; V: TRBV4-1; J: TRBJ2-3; DNA: TGCGCCAGCAGCCCATCCGAGGGGAGCACAGATACGCAGTATTTT; CDR3: CASSPSEGSTDTQYF
D: .; size: .; V: TRBV5-1; J: TRBJ2-3; DNA: TGCGCCAGCAGCTCTTACCTTGGAGGAGGGGGCACAGATACGCAGTATTTT; CDR3: CASSSYLGGGGTDTQYF
D: .; size: .; V: TRBV29-1; J: TRBJ1-5; DNA: TGCAGCGTTGTAAGGGACGCTAATCAGCCCCAGCATTTT; CDR3: CSVVRDANQPQHF
D: .; size: .; V: TRBV13; J: TRBJ2-5; DNA: TGTGCCGCCGGTAGGGCAGGGAGGCCGGAGACCCAGTACTTC; CDR3: CAAGRAGRPETQYF
D: .; size: few; V: TRBV5-1; J: TRBJ1-1; DNA: TGCGCCAGCAAAGAAGGGGACACTGAAGCTTTCTTT; CDR3: CASKEGDTEAFF
D: .; size: many; V: TRBV29-1; J: TRBJ1-1; DNA: TGCAGTGCGGGGAGATCGGGAACTGAAGCTTTCTTT; CDR3: CSAGRSGTEAFF